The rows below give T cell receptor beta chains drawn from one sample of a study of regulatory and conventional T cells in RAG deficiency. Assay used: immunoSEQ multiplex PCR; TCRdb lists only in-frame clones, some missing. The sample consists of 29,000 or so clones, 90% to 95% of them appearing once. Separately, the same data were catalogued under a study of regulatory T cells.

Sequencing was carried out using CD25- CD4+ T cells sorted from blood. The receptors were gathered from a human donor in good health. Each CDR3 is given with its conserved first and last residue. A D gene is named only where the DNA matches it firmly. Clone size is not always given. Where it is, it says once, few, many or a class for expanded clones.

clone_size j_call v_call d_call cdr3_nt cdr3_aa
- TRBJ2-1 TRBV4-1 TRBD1 TGCGCCAGCAGCCGTACTACTATATCGCCGGGACAGGGTACCAATGAGCAGTTCTTC CASSRTTISPGQGTNEQFF
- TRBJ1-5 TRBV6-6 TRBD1 TGTGCCAGCAGCTTCGAGGACAGGGGATATCAGCCCCAGCATTTT CASSFEDRGYQPQHF
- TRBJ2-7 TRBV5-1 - TGCGCCAGCAGCTTGGCGGGACTTCCAGCCTACGAGCAGTACTTC CASSLAGLPAYEQYF
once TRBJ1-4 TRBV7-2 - TGTGCCAGCAGGAGGAAACCAAGTGGGGAAAAACTGTTTTTT CASRRKPSGEKLFF
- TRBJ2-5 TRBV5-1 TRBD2 TGCGCCAGCAGCTCCGGGACTATCCAAGAGACCCAGTACTTC CASSSGTIQETQYF
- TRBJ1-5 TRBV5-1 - TGCGCCAGCAGCTTGGACAGCCACAATCAGCCCCAGCATTTT CASSLDSHNQPQHF
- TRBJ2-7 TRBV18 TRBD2 TGTGCCAGCTCACCGGGACTAGCGGGCTACGAGCAGTACTTC CASSPGLAGYEQYF
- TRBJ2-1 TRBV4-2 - TGTGCCAGCAGCCAAGTCCGAGCGGGCCCCAATGAGCAGTTCTTC CASSQVRAGPNEQFF
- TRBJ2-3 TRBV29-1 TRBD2 TGCAGCGTTGGGGATGTGGGGGGGTTTAACACAGATACGCAGTATTTT CSVGDVGGFNTDTQYF
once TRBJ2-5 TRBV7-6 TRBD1 TGTGCCAGCAGCCGACAGGGGGTCGGGGAGACCCAGTACTTC CASSRQGVGETQYF
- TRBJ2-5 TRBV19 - TGTGCCAGTAGTGCAAGACAGGAGCTCCAAGAGACCCAGTACTTC CASSARQELQETQYF
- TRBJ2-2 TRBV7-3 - TGTGCCAGCAGTTCGACTCCCACGAACACCGGGGAGCTGTTTTTT CASSSTPTNTGELFF
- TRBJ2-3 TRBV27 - TGTGCCAGCAGTTCACTCTCCCCTGTAGATACGCAGTATTTT CASSSLSPVDTQYF
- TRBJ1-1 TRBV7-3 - TGTGCCAGCAGCTTAGGACAGCTCACTGAAGCTTTCTTT CASSLGQLTEAFF
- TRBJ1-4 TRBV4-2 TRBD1 TGTGCCAGCAGCCAACACCGACAGGGCCGGCGTGAAAAACTGTTTTTT CASSQHRQGRREKLFF
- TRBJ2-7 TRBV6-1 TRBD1 TGTGCCACCTTTCGGACAGGGATTACCTACGAGCAGTACTTC CATFRTGITYEQYF
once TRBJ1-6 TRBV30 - TGTGCCTGGAGGCGCCGACAGGAAGCATACTCCCCCCTCCACTTT CAWRRRQEAYSPLHF
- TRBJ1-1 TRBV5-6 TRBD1 TGTGCCAGCAGGTCCGACAGGGGGATAGTATACACTGAAGCTTTCTTT CASRSDRGIVYTEAFF
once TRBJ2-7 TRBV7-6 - TGTGCCAGCAGCTTAGTAGAAAGTGGTTACGAGCAGTACTTC CASSLVESGYEQYF
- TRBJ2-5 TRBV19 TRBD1 TGTGCCAGTAGCCGAGACAGGGAGGAGACCCAGTACTTC CASSRDREETQYF
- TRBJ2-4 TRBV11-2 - TGTGCCAGCAGCTCTCGAAATACTTTAGCCAAAAACATTCAGTACTTC CASSSRNTLAKNIQYF
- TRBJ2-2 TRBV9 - TGTGCCAGCAGCGCATGGAATCTGGGGCAGTTCATAGGCGGGGAGCTGTTTTTT CASSAWNLGQFIGGELFF
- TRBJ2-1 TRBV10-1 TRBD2 TGCGCCAGCAGTGAAGCGGGGGGGCGGGACAATGAGCAGTTCTTC CASSEAGGRDNEQFF
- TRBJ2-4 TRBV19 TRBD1 TGTGCCAGTACCAAACAGGGGGCTTTGCTGGCCAAAAACATTCAGTACTTC CASTKQGALLAKNIQYF
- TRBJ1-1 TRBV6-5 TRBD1 TGTGCCAGCAATGCGGGACAGGGAGACAGAAAAGCTTTCTTT CASNAGQGDRKAFF
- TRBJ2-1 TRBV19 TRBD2 TGTGCCAGTAGTATAGTCGTAGCGGGGGGGCTGAACAATGAGCAGTTCTTC CASSIVVAGGLNNEQFF
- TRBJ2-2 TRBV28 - TGTGCCAGCAGTGAGATCGGAGCCGGAACCGGGGAGCTGTTTTTT CASSEIGAGTGELFF
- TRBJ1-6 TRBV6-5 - TGTGCCAGCAGTGACGACAAGGGAGGTTCACCCCTCCACTTT CASSDDKGGSPLHF
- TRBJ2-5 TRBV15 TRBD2 TGTGCCACCAGCAGAGGACTAGCGGGGGTGTCAGAGACCCAGTACTTC CATSRGLAGVSETQYF
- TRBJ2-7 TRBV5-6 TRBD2 TGTGCCAGCAGCTTTCGACGGGGGGTCCCATACGAGCAGTACTTC CASSFRRGVPYEQYF
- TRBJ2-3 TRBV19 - TGTGCCAGTAGAACAGGGAAATCAGATACGCAGTATTTT CASRTGKSDTQYF
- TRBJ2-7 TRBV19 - TGTGCCAGTAGTACCCCCCGCGCAGGTCCCTCCGAGCAGTACTTC CASSTPRAGPSEQYF
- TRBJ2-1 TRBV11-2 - TGTGCCACCTCGCGGGTAGATGAGCAGTTCTTC CATSRVDEQFF
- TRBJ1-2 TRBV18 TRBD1 TGTGCCAGCTCACCTACAGGGGATGAGACTTATGGCTACACCTTC CASSPTGDETYGYTF
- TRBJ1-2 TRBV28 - TGTGCCAGCAGTTTCAGCCCCGGGGGTGACTATGGCTACACCTTC CASSFSPGGDYGYTF
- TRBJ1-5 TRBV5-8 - TGTGCCAGCAGTCCAACGGGATCCCGCAGCAATCAGCCCCAGCATTTT CASSPTGSRSNQPQHF